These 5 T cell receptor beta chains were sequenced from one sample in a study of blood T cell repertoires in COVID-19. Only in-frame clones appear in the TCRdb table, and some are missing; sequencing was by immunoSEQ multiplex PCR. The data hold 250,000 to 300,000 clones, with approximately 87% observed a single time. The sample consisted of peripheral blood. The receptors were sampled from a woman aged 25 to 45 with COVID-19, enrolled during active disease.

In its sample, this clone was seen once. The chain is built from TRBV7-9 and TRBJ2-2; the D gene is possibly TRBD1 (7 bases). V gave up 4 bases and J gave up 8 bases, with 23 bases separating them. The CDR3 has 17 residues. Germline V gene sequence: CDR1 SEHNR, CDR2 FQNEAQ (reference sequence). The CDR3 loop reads CASSSTDRDWSGGELFF. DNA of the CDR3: TGTGCCAGCAGCTCAACAGACAGGGACTGGAGTGGGGGGGAGCTGTTTTTT.

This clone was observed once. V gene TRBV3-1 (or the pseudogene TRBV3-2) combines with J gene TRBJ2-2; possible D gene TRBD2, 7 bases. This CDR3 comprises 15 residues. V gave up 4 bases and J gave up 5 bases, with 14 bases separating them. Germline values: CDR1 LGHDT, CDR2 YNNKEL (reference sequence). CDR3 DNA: TGTGCCAGCAGCCGGGAAAGGGGGGGGACCGGGGAGCTGTTTTTT. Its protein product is CASSRERGGTGELFF.

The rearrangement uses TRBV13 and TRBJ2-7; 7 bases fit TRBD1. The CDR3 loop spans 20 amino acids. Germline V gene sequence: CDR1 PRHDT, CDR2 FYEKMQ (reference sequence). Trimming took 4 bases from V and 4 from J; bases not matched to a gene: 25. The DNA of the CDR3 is TGTGCCAGCAGCTCCCACCTAGCAGCGCCCCCCGGGACAGAGGAGTACGAGCAGTACTTC. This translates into CASSSHLAAPPGTEEYEQYF.

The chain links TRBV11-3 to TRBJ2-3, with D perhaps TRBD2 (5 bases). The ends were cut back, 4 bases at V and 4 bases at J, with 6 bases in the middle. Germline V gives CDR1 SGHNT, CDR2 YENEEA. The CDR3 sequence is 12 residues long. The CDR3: CASSSGSDTQYF. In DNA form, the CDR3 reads TGTGCCAGCAGCTCGGGGTCAGATACGCAGTATTTT. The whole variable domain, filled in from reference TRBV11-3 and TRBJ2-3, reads EAGVVQSPRYKIIEKKQPVAFWCNPISGHNTLYWYLQNLGQGPELLIRYENEEAVDDSQLPKDRFSAERLKGVDSTLKIQPAELGDSAVYLCASSSGSDTQYFGPGTRLTVL.

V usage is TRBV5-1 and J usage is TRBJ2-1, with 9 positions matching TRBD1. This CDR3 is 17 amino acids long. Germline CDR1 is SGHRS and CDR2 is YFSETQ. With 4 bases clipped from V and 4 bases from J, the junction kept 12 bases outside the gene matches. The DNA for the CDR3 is TGCGCCAGCAGCCACCAACCATTCGGGACAGGGTACAATGAGCAGTTCTTC. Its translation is CASSHQPFGTGYNEQFF.